This is a list of T cell receptor beta chains from one sample in a study of beta chain features in type 1 diabetes. Assay: immunoSEQ multiplex PCR; the TCRdb copy retains only in-frame clones and omits some. The table lists a few hundred thousand clones, over 9.5% of them singletons. Sequences were obtained from naive CD4+ T cells from blood. Receptors originate from a woman under 30 in good health. Each CDR3 is given with its conserved first and last residue. Each record gives: J gene, clone size, D gene, V gene, CDR3 protein, CDR3 DNA. D genes are given only for firm matches. Rows may omit the clone size; those that give it use once, few, many or a size class.

TRBJ1-4,-,-,TRBV4-1,CASSYDPSQKNEKLFF,TGCGCCAGCAGTTACGATCCGTCACAGAAAAATGAAAAACTGTTTTTT
TRBJ1-2,few,-,TRBV9,CASSVGAGSLDHYGYTF,TGTGCCAGCAGCGTAGGGGCAGGGTCGTTGGACCACTATGGCTACACCTTC
TRBJ2-4,many,-,TRBV4-1,CASSQAGPLAKNIQYF,TGCGCCAGCAGCCAAGCAGGGCCCTTAGCCAAAAACATTCAGTACTTC
TRBJ2-7,many,TRBD2,TRBV7-9,CASSQGLAGYEQYF,TGTGCCAGCAGCCAGGGACTAGCGGGATACGAGCAGTACTTC
TRBJ1-1,-,TRBD1,TRBV10-3,CASHPGGFHTEAFF,TGTGCCTCCCACCCAGGGGGCTTCCACACTGAAGCTTTCTTT
TRBJ2-1,few,TRBD2,TRBV11-2,CASSLRRTSGMGYEQFF,TGTGCCAGCAGCTTACGACGGACTAGCGGGATGGGCTATGAGCAGTTCTTC
TRBJ1-2,-,-,TRBV30,CAWTLAGGANYGYTF,TGTGCCTGGACCCTCGCGGGGGGAGCTAACTATGGCTACACCTTC
TRBJ2-3,-,TRBD2,TRBV29-1,CSVEVPAALAGADTQYF,TGCAGCGTTGAAGTCCCGGCCGCGCTAGCGGGAGCAGATACGCAGTATTTT
TRBJ1-1,-,TRBD1,TRBV27,CASRRTGLVTDTEAFF,TGTGCCAGCAGACGGACAGGGCTGGTAACGGACACTGAAGCTTTCTTT
TRBJ1-1,-,-,TRBV19,CATNQEGMNTEAFF,TGTGCCACTAACCAGGAGGGGATGAACACTGAAGCTTTCTTT
TRBJ1-2,-,TRBD1,TRBV25-1,CASSIGGTGATSPGYTF,TGTGCCAGCAGCATCGGCGGGACAGGGGCCACCTCTCCTGGCTACACCTTC
TRBJ2-3,-,TRBD2,TRBV6-4,CASSVLAGGTDTQYF,TGTGCCAGCAGTGTGCTAGCGGGGGGCACAGATACGCAGTATTTT
TRBJ2-2,few,-,TRBV7-2,CASSPVMSGMNTGELFF,TGTGCCAGCAGCCCCGTTATGTCAGGGATGAACACCGGGGAGCTGTTTTTT
TRBJ1-2,few,TRBD1,TRBV25-1,CASSEYEGGRRSYGYTF,TGTGCCAGCAGTGAATATGAAGGGGGCAGGAGGAGCTATGGCTACACCTTC
TRBJ2-7,few,-,TRBV19,CASSARRGVTYEQYF,TGTGCCAGTAGTGCACGCAGGGGGGTCACCTACGAGCAGTACTTC